One and the same sample provided the 2 T cell receptor beta chains below, sequenced in a study of blood T cell repertoires in COVID-19. Clones were sequenced by immunoSEQ multiplex PCR, and TCRdb holds only the in-frame ones, with some missing. Of approximately 210,000 clones in the sample, 75% to 90% were seen once. The specimen was peripheral blood. Source of these receptors: a woman in her forties with acute or convalescent COVID-19.

The V and J genes are TRBV21-1 and TRBJ2-7; no DNA check was done on the table's D call, TRBD1. TRBV21-1 is labeled a pseudogene. The CDR3 runs 14 residues. The CDR3 protein is CASSRKDRAYEQYV. The CDR3, as DNA: TGTGCCAGCAGCAGAAAGGACAGGGCTTACGAGCAGTACGTC.

The chain employs TRBV24-1 and TRBJ1-2; 8 bases match TRBD1. The CDR3 has 14 amino acids. Germline loops: CDR1 KGHDR, CDR2 SFDVKD. The trim removed 4 bases at V and 4 bases at J, leaving 4 bases unmatched. The CDR3 region is CATSERQGIYGYTF. DNA for the CDR3: TGTGCCACCAGTGAGCGACAGGGGATCTATGGCTACACCTTC.